This TCR beta chain was obtained from a study of Tregs in tolerant kidney transplant recipients. The V segment lost 0 bases and the J segment 2 bases; nucleotides outside the gene matches: 2. CDR1 SGDLS and CDR2 YYNGEE come from the germline V gene. CDR3 length equals 14 residues. The repertoire was sequenced with immunoSEQ multiplex PCR; TCRdb's copy has only in-frame clones and lacks some. The sample shows 110,000 or so clones, nearly 90% of them seen only once. The clonotype originates from a human donor who received a combined kidney and bone marrow transplant. Sequencing used CD4+ T cells from blood, obtained before the transplant. The chain is built from TRBV9 and TRBJ2-7; 7 positions match TRBD1. The CDR3 protein is CASSVGQGAYEQYF. As DNA, the CDR3 is TGTGCCAGCAGCGTAGGGCAGGGGGCCTACGAGCAGTACTTC.